A few counts support the clone carrying this T cell receptor beta chain. V was trimmed by 11 bases and J by 2 bases, leaving 16 bases between them. Per the germline V gene, CDR1 is SNHLY and CDR2 is FYNNEI. The CDR3 loop spans 13 amino acids. This specimen belongs to a study of cytomegalovirus exposure and HLA in healthy donors. The PCR had 60 Vbeta and 13 Jbeta primers. Profiled with immunoSEQ multiplex PCR; TCRdb holds only in-frame clones, not every one. The data contain about 72,000 clones, 82% of them seen just once; the ten biggest clones take up over 1.5%. V usage is TRBV2 and J usage is TRBJ2-7; TRBD1 is a possible D gene (6 bases). The material sequenced was PBMCs. The receptor was derived from a man aged 18-30 years in good health and CMV-seronegative. CDR3 sequence reads: CASRQVSTYEQYF. CDR3 DNA sequence: TGTGCCTCCCGACAGGTGTCTACCTACGAGCAGTACTTC.